The TCR beta chain under discussion was sequenced for a study of cytomegalovirus exposure and HLA in healthy donors. Trimming took 5 bases from V and 8 from J, leaving 12 bases between them. Germline assignment: CDR1 SGHVS and CDR2 FNYEAQ. This CDR3 contains 12 residues. General study findings and limits: A later analysis linked a missense DCLRE1C variant to TCR beta V- and J-gene trimming.

The donors comprised healthy bone marrow donors. Concerning this clone: As yet, its antigen is unknown.

The PCR was carried out with 60 Vbeta primers and 13 Jbeta primers. The repertoire was sequenced with immunoSEQ multiplex PCR; TCRdb's copy has only in-frame clones and lacks some. The data hold 65,000 to 100,000 clones, with about 75% observed a single time. This chain uses TRBV7-6 with TRBJ1-2; D may be TRBD1 (5 bases). The sequence was obtained from a man aged 35 to 55 in good health and CMV-seronegative. The sequenced sample consisted of PBMCs. In DNA form, the CDR3 reads TGTGCCAGCAGCGGGTGGACACACGGCTACACCTTC. It encodes CASSGWTHGYTF. The full variable domain, its missing parts supplied by reference TRBV7-6 and TRBJ1-2, is GAGVSQSPRYKVTKRGQDVALRCDPISGHVSLYWYRQALGQGPEFLTYFNYEAQQDKSGLPNDRFSAERPEGSISTLTIQRTEQRDSAMYRCASSGWTHGYTFGSGTRLTVV.